This T cell receptor (beta chain) is drawn from a study of identical twins. Between the trimmed V and J ends, which lost 0 bases and 6 bases, there was a span of 12 bases. Germline V CDR1 and CDR2: DFQATT, SNEGSKA (reference sequence). The CDR3 is 13 residues long. Healthy Caucasians, and only they, were the donors. Study findings and constraints: The more abundant beta clonotypes in cord blood had fewer insertions, and memory repertoires did not show this.

MiXCR was run by TCRdb on the 5' RACE reads, yielding one entry per CDR3 protein. The sample holds some 500,000 distinct CDR3 sequences; less than 25% are singletons and the top ten take about 0.93%. This clonotype was counted between two and nine times. Antigen specificity is unknown. Separately, the same data were catalogued under a study of T cells expressing NK-cell markers.

The V and J genes are TRBV20-1 and TRBJ2-7; D not resolved. The sample taken for sequencing was CD4+ T cells sorted from blood. The TCR was taken from a woman younger than 35 in good health. Written as DNA, the CDR3 is TGCAGTGCTAGAGATGGGTCTTTAATCGAGCAGTACTTC. Translated: CSARDGSLIEQYF.